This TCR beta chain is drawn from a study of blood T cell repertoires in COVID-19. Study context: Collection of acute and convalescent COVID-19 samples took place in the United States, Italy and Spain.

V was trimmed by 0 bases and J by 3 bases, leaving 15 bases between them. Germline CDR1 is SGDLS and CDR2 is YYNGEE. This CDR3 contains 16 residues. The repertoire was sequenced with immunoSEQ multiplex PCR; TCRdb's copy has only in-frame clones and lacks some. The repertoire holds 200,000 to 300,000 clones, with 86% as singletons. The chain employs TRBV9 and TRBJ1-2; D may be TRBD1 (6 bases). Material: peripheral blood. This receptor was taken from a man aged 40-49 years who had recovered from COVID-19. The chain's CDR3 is CASSVGGAGGDYGYTF. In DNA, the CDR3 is TGTGCCAGCAGCGTAGGCGGCGCTGGGGGCGACTATGGCTACACCTTC.